There are many counts of the clone carrying this TCR beta chain. The data are from a study of T cells in Graves' hyperthyroidism and ophthalmopathy. Amplification yielded TCR beta CDR3 regions, with RNA transcripts as the source. Using the HTBI primer set, a first-round RT-PCR was run on the TCR CDR3. In TCRdb, the multiplex PCR reads were re-called with MiXCR into one record per CDR3 protein. The repertoire includes over 500,000 distinct CDR3 sequences, around 13% of them detected once, and around 14% sits in the top ten. The study left out patients who had uncontrolled infection, other autoimmune disease, pregnancy or lactation. V dropped 7 bases and J dropped 2 bases, with 12 bases sitting between them. CDR3 size: 15 residues. In germline, CDR1 is MDHEN, CDR2 SYDVKM.

Material: blood. This TCR was sampled from a middle-aged woman with Graves' hyperthyroidism. The V call is TRBV28, the J call TRBJ2-6; perhaps TRBD1 as D (7 bases). The CDR3 DNA sequence: TGTGCCAGCATTACCAGGGGGGCTGGGGCCAACGTCCTGACTTTC. As protein: CASITRGAGANVLTF.